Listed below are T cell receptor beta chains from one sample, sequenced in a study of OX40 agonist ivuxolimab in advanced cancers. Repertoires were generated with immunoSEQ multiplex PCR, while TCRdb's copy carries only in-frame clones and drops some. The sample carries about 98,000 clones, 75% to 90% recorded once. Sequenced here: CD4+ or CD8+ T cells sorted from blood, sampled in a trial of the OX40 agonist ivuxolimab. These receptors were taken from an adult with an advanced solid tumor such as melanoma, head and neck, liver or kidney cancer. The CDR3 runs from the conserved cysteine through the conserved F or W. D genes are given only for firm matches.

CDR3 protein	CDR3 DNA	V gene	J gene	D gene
CASTHIGASSGNTIYF	TGTGCCAGTACCCATATCGGGGCCAGCTCTGGAAACACCATATATTTT	TRBV19	TRBJ1-3	.
CASSYRGLVGELFF	TGTGCCAGCAGTTACCGCGGACTAGTGGGGGAGCTGTTTTTT	TRBV6-5	TRBJ2-2	TRBD2
CASSLDQGGRSNNEQFF	TGTGCCAGCAGCTTAGATCAAGGCGGGAGGTCGAACAATGAGCAGTTCTTC	TRBV11-3	TRBJ2-1	TRBD2
CASSQERESHPNYGYTF	TGTGCCAGCAGCCAAGAAAGGGAGTCCCATCCCAACTATGGCTACACCTTC	TRBV4-2	TRBJ1-2	.
CASSTSGTGGVKTQYF	TGTGCCAGCAGCACCTCCGGGACAGGGGGCGTAAAGACCCAGTACTTC	TRBV11-2	TRBJ2-5	TRBD1
CASSRSVDTQAFF	TGTGCCAGCAGCCGGTCGGTGGACACCCAAGCTTTCTTT	TRBV14	TRBJ1-1	.
CASSPYRADYGYTF	TGTGCCAGCAGTCCTTACAGGGCTGACTATGGCTACACCTTC	TRBV6-5	TRBJ1-2	.
CASSYVDSTDTQYF	TGTGCCAGCAGTTACGTAGACAGCACAGATACGCAGTATTTT	TRBV6-5	TRBJ2-3	.
CASSLLAGWTYEQYF	TGTGCCAGCAGCCTACTAGCGGGATGGACCTACGAGCAGTACTTC	TRBV6-5	TRBJ2-7	TRBD2
CAIGGDISVGELFF	TGTGCCATCGGAGGGGACATCTCAGTGGGGGAGCTGTTTTTT	TRBV10-3	TRBJ2-2	.